This T cell receptor beta chain is drawn from a study of OX40 agonist ivuxolimab in advanced cancers. Germline-derived CDR1 and CDR2 are MNHNY and SVGAGI (reference sequence). V was pared by 1 base and J by 0 bases, with 9 bases between. The CDR3 covers 15 residues. Profiled with immunoSEQ multiplex PCR; TCRdb holds only in-frame clones, not every one. The sample consists of under 85,000 clones, about 90% of them appearing once. This sample comprised CD4+ or CD8+ T cells sorted from blood, obtained in a trial of the OX40 agonist ivuxolimab. The clonotype comes from an adult with an advanced solid tumor such as melanoma, head and neck, liver or kidney cancer. V is TRBV6-6 and J is TRBJ1-2; D unclear. DNA of the CDR3: TGTGCCAGCAGTTACTTAGGCGGACCTAACTATGGCTACACCTTC. Translated: CASSYLGGPNYGYTF.